Each of the 8 T cell receptor beta chains below was sequenced from the same sample in a study of breast tumors, draining lymph nodes, adjacent tissues. TCRdb re-analysed the multiplex PCR reads in MiXCR, keeping a single row per CDR3 protein. The sample shows more than 200,000 distinct CDR3 sequences, less than 40% of them seen only once. Axillary draining lymph nodes of breast cancer patients supplied the node samples. Sequenced material: axillary lymph node tissue. These receptors were obtained from a female donor with breast cancer. Some clones in this sample may be carry-over from other donors' samples.

This clonotype showed up many times. One end of the junction does not line up with germline, which may come from a read error. This sequence joins TRBV6-5 and TRBJ2-7; D unclear. The CDR3 covers 11 residues. The germline CDR1 and CDR2 sequences are MNHEY and SVGAGI. CDR3 coding DNA: TGTGCCAGCAGTCACTCCAGCGTGCAGTACTTC. Translation gives CASSHSSVQYF.

This clonotype was seen a few times. This may stem from a read error, because a much larger clone lies one nucleotide away. Here the CDR3 omits its conserved ending phenylalanine or tryptophan, so a read error is the likely source. This chain connects TRBV19 to TRBJ2-5; D tentatively fits TRBD1 or TRBD2 (5 bases each). Trimming pared 3 bases from V and 3 bases from J, leaving 17 bases between. Germline V gene lookup returns CDR1 LNHDA and CDR2 SQIVND (reference sequence). The length of the CDR3 is 16 residues. This CDR3 is CASSILGTSTEETQYS. The CDR3 coding sequence is TGTGCCAGTAGTATCCTCGGGACCTCCACTGAAGAGACCCAGTACTCC.

This clonotype was picked up many times. The chain employs TRBV7-2 and TRBJ2-7; tentatively, D is TRBD1 (5 bases). Trimming took off 1 base at V and 2 bases at J, with 6 bases between the two ends. The V gene's germline CDR1 is SGHTA and CDR2 FQGNSA. The CDR3 totals 13 residues. The CDR3 nucleotides are TGTGCCAGCAGCTTAGACAGGCCCTACGAGCAGTACTTC. Its translation: CASSLDRPYEQYF.

This clonotype appeared many times. V usage is TRBV9 and J usage is TRBJ2-6; 12 bases line up with TRBD1. The junction had 11 bases not matched to a gene; V was cut back by 4 bases and J by 3 bases. Germline CDR1 is SGDLS and CDR2 is YYNGEE. This CDR3 has 19 amino acids. The CDR3 protein is CASSPRTGTGGGGANVLTF. CDR3 in DNA: TGTGCCAGCAGCCCCCGTACTGGGACAGGGGGCGGTGGGGCCAACGTCCTGACTTTC.

This clonotype was counted many times. The chain uses TRBV19 and TRBJ2-5; D is possibly TRBD1 (6 bases). Trimming removed 3 bases from V and 5 bases from J, with 16 bases in between. The CDR3 runs to 15 residues. Germline V gives CDR1 LNHDA, CDR2 SQIVND (reference sequence). The CDR3 nucleotides are TGTGCCAGTAGTATTAACAGGGTCCCCTCGGAGACCCAGTACTTC. Its protein is CASSINRVPSETQYF. Full variable domain (missing parts from reference TRBV19 and TRBJ2-5): DGGITQSPKYLFRKEGQNVTLSCEQNLNHDAMYWYRQDPGQGLRLIYYSQIVNDFQKGDIAEGYSVSREKKESFPLTVTSAQKNPTAFYLCASSINRVPSETQYFGPGTRLLVL.

The sample holds many counts of this clonotype. This chain links TRBV7-2 with TRBJ2-1, with D possibly TRBD2 on 5 matching bases. V lost 4 bases and J lost 8, with 12 bases in between. Germline CDR1 is SGHTA and CDR2 is FQGNSA. The CDR3 has 13 amino acids. CDR3 nucleotides: TGTGCCAGCAGCTGGCCCTTGAGGGATGAGCAGTTCTTC. Its translation is CASSWPLRDEQFF.

To note about this clonotype: It is unclear where the CDR3 begins or ends on the DNA, so no DNA is shown, and the CDR3 is as TCRdb lists it. This chain connects TRBV25-1 to TRBJ2-5; the table's D call of TRBD1 was not tested on the DNA. The germline gives CDR1 MGHDK, CDR2 SYGVNS. The CDR3 is 22 residues long, counting both termini. The CDR3 sequence: CASSIYLCGSLSGQGVWETQYF.

This chain links TRBV7-6 with TRBJ1-6; the D gene is possibly TRBD1 (5 bases). Germline V gene sequence: CDR1 SGHVS, CDR2 FNYEAQ. Deletions cut 3 bases from V and 16 bases from J, with 13 bases between. The CDR3 has 12 residues. CDR3 coding DNA: TGTGCCAGCAGCTTCGGGCTGGGGGTACTCCACTTT. Protein product: CASSFGLGVLHF.